This T cell receptor (beta chain) is from a study of regulatory T cells in long-lasting Graves disease. Findings and limits, study-wide: Among samples with persistent disease, TRBV28, TRBJ1-2 and TRBJ2-5 were favored.

Germline CDR1 and CDR2: LNHDA and SQIVND (reference sequence). Trimming pared 5 bases from V and 1 base from J, leaving 8 bases between. This CDR3 has 13 amino acids. Indicated time point: newly diagnosed GD, antithyroid drugs for less than 3 months. PBMC-derived RNA was used for the TCR library. Graves' disease diagnosis relied on American Thyroid Association guidelines. Enrollment of patients was through an endocrinology department in Xi'an, China. Nine milliliters of peripheral blood were taken and placed in EDTA tubes. Building the TCR beta libraries relied on iRepertoire HTBI primers, and CDR3 regions underwent Arm-PCR. Using its own MiXCR run on the multiplex PCR reads, TCRdb lists one record per CDR3 protein. Of 250,000 to 400,000 distinct CDR3 sequences in the sample, 18% were seen once. In this sample, this clonotype turned up many times. Antigen unknown.

J is TRBJ1-2 and V is TRBV19; D possibly corresponds to TRBD1 (6 bases). This material consisted of peripheral blood mononuclear cells (PBMCs), taken at new diagnosis, from a patient treated with antithyroid drugs. This receptor was taken from a female donor with Graves disease. The CDR3 DNA reads TGTGCCAGTAGTGAACAGGGTAACTATGGCTACACCTTC. This translates into CASSEQGNYGYTF.